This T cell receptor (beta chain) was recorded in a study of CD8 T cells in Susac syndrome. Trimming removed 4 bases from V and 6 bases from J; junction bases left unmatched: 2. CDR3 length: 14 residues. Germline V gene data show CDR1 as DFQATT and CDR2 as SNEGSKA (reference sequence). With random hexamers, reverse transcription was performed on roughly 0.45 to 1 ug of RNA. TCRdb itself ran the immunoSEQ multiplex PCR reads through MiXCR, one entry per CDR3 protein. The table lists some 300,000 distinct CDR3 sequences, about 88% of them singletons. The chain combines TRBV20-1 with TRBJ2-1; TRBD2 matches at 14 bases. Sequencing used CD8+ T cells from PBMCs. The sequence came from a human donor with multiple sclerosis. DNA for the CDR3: TGCAGTGCTACCGGGACTAGCGGGAGCAATGAGCAGTTCTTC. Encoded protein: CSATGTSGSNEQFF.